This T cell receptor beta chain was documented in a study of OX40 agonist ivuxolimab in advanced cancers. Study as a whole: An agonistic human IgG2 monoclonal antibody against OX40 (CD134) was given. Study results and limitations: Researchers did not determine the expanded peripheral T cells' antigen specificity. With doses of 0.1-3.0 mg/kg, partial responders showed among the lowest clonal expansion. Clonal expansion by week 6 occurred in CD4+ and CD8+ blood T cells (at 0.1 to 3.0 mg/kg).

Sequencing used immunoSEQ multiplex PCR; TCRdb keeps in-frame clones, though not all of them. The repertoire has roughly 70,000 clones, about 85% of them found once; the top ten carry roughly 0.9%. On this clone itself: Its specificity is unknown.

The junction had 0 bases not matched to a gene; V was cut back by 3 bases and J by 7 bases. The CDR3 is 14 residues long. Germline V gene data show CDR1 as SGHVS and CDR2 as FNYEAQ. This TCR was recovered from an adult with an advanced solid tumor such as melanoma, head and neck, liver or kidney cancer. Here the sequenced sample was CD4+ or CD8+ T cells sorted from blood, taken in a trial of the OX40 agonist ivuxolimab. The chain employs TRBV7-6 and TRBJ1-6, with 10 bases lining up with TRBD1. The CDR3 DNA reads as TGTGCCAGCAGCTTGGACAGGGGGAATTCACCCCTCCACTTT. As protein: CASSLDRGNSPLHF.